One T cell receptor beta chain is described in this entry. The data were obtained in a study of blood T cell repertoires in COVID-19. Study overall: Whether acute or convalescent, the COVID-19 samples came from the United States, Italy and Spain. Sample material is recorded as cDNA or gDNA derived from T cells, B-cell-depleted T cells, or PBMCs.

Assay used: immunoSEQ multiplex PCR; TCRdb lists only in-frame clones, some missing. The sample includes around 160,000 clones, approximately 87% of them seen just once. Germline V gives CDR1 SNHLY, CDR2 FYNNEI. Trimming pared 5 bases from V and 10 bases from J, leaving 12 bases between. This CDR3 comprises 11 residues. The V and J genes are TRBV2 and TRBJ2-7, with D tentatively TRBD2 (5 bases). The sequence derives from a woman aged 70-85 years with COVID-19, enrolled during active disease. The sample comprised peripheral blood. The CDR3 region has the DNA TGTGCCAGCAGTCCCGGATCGGGACAGTACTTC. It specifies CASSPGSGQYF.